This is a list of T cell receptor beta chains from one sample in a study of T-cell reconstitution after alpha-beta-depleted transplantation in children. From the PCR reads, TCRdb called clonotypes with MiXCR, one entry per CDR3 protein. The sample lists 70,000 to 95,000 distinct CDR3 sequences; about 12% were seen once. This material consisted of PBMCs from the stem cell graft donor, taken from the stem cell graft. These receptors originate from a human donor who donated a stem cell graft to a child with inherited bone marrow failure. The CDR3 runs from the conserved cysteine through the conserved F or W. A D gene is named only where the DNA matches it firmly. Not all rows give a size; the values are once, few, many and, for expanded clones, a class.

TRBV20-1	.	TRBJ2-2	few	CSIVGSTNTGELFF	TGCAGTATTGTAGGGTCAACTAACACCGGGGAGCTGTTTTTT
TRBV6-5	TRBD1	TRBJ2-7	.	CASSDRDRGREKQYF	TGTGCCAGCAGCGACCGGGACAGGGGGCGCGAAAAGCAGTACTTC
TRBV7-2	.	TRBJ1-6	few	CASTSQNSPLHF	TGTGCCAGCACTTCCCAAAATTCACCCCTCCACTTT
TRBV5-5	TRBD1	TRBJ2-3	many	CASSYGTVGTDTQYF	TGTGCCAGCAGCTACGGGACAGTCGGAACAGATACGCAGTATTTT
TRBV7-2	TRBD2	TRBJ2-1	many	CASSLVRGPAGGHEQFF	TGTGCCAGCAGCTTAGTCCGGGGACCAGCGGGAGGGCATGAGCAGTTCTTC
TRBV18	TRBD1	TRBJ2-2	many	CASSAGTVNTGELFF	TGTGCCAGTTCGGCCGGGACAGTGAACACCGGGGAGCTGTTTTTT
TRBV7-9	.	TRBJ2-7	many	CASSPFNSGEQYF	TGTGCCAGCAGCCCCTTTAATTCAGGCGAGCAGTACTTC
TRBV7-2	TRBD2	TRBJ2-3	many	CASSFTGTRKPTDTQYF	TGTGCCAGCAGCTTCACCGGGACTAGAAAACCCACAGATACGCAGTATTTT
TRBV20-1	TRBD1	TRBJ2-2	many	CSARTGDGTGELFF	TGCAGTGCTCGGACAGGCGACGGCACCGGGGAGCTGTTTTTT
TRBV5-4	.	TRBJ1-1	.	CASSSGGVGSNTEAFF	TGTGCCAGCAGTTCTGGAGGGGTAGGGTCCAACACTGAAGCTTTCTTT
TRBV18	.	TRBJ2-5	many	CASSPEWQGEETQYF	TGTGCCAGCTCACCGGAGTGGCAAGGGGAAGAGACCCAGTACTTC
TRBV29-1	TRBD1	TRBJ1-1	many	CSVAGTANTEAFF	TGCAGCGTTGCCGGGACAGCGAACACTGAAGCTTTCTTT
TRBV19	TRBD2	TRBJ2-1	many	CASRHPAGYNEQFF	TGTGCCAGTAGGCATCCAGCGGGGTACAATGAGCAGTTCTTC
TRBV9	.	TRBJ1-3	many	CASSPRPGNTIYF	TGTGCCAGCAGCCCAAGACCGGGAAACACCATATATTTT
TRBV6-1	.	TRBJ2-3	many	CASSEGQGNTDTQYF	TGTGCCAGCAGTGAAGGCCAGGGGAATACAGATACGCAGTATTTT
TRBV30	.	TRBJ2-7	many	CAWSEGYEQYF	TGTGCCTGGTCTGAGGGCTACGAGCAGTACTTC
TRBV15	TRBD2	TRBJ2-1	many	CATGDGRVYSYNEQFF	TGTGCCACCGGGGACGGGAGGGTTTACTCCTACAATGAGCAGTTCTTC
TRBV9	.	TRBJ2-3	many	CASSVGGGPDTQYF	TGTGCCAGCAGCGTAGGTGGAGGGCCAGATACGCAGTATTTT
TRBV6-5	.	TRBJ2-2	many	CASSYSRDGNTGELFF	TGTGCCAGCAGTTACTCTCGGGACGGTAACACCGGGGAGCTGTTTTTT
TRBV20-1	TRBD1	TRBJ1-2	many	CSANRDRSHGYTF	TGCAGTGCTAATAGGGACAGGAGCCATGGCTACACCTTC
TRBV18	.	TRBJ2-5	.	CASSSQGMETQYF	TGTGCCAGCTCATCACAGGGAATGGAGACCCAGTACTTC
TRBV28	TRBD1	TRBJ2-6	many	CASSSGTAYSGANVLTF	TGTGCCAGCAGTTCGGGGACAGCATACTCTGGGGCCAACGTCCTGACTTTC
TRBV5-1	.	TRBJ1-2	many	CASSLAGYYGYTF	TGCGCCAGCAGCTTGGCGGGGTACTATGGCTACACCTTC
TRBV29-1	TRBD1	TRBJ1-1	many	CSVSQGTNTEAFF	TGCAGCGTGTCACAGGGGACGAACACTGAAGCTTTCTTT
TRBV2	TRBD2	TRBJ2-1	many	CASSEPERGGSNEQFF	TGTGCCAGCAGTGAACCGGAGCGGGGGGGGAGCAATGAGCAGTTCTTC
TRBV28	.	TRBJ2-3	many	CASSSYDSLTDTQYF	TGTGCCAGCAGTTCCTACGACAGCCTCACAGATACGCAGTATTTT
TRBV5-1	TRBD1	TRBJ2-7	many	CASSLDGTGSYEQYF	TGCGCCAGCAGCTTGGATGGGACAGGGTCCTACGAGCAGTACTTC
TRBV7-2	.	TRBJ1-1	many	CAIRGRDSGTEAFF	TGTGCCATCCGCGGGAGGGATTCAGGCACTGAAGCTTTCTTT
TRBV7-2	TRBD1	TRBJ2-7	many	CASSPRTGGYEQYF	TGTGCCAGCAGCCCCCGGACAGGGGGCTACGAGCAGTACTTC
TRBV5-1	.	TRBJ2-1	many	CASSWTNNEQFF	TGCGCCAGCAGCTGGACCAACAATGAGCAGTTCTTC
TRBV9	TRBD1	TRBJ1-2	many	CASSVGEGTGDAYGYTF	TGTGCCAGCAGCGTAGGTGAAGGGACAGGGGACGCCTATGGCTACACCTTC
TRBV18	TRBD1	TRBJ2-1	many	CASSPIRQGGSYNEQFF	TGTGCCAGCTCACCGATCAGACAGGGGGGATCCTACAATGAGCAGTTCTTC
TRBV5-1	TRBD1	TRBJ2-7	many	CASSPKPGQSYEQYF	TGCGCCAGCAGCCCCAAACCGGGACAGAGCTACGAGCAGTACTTC
TRBV5-8	.	TRBJ2-5	many	CASSLALLRGRETQYF	TGTGCCAGCAGCTTGGCCCTTTTACGGGGGAGAGAGACCCAGTACTTC
TRBV7-9	TRBD1	TRBJ2-4	many	CASSLGQGDKNIQYF	TGTGCCAGCAGCTTGGGACAGGGGGACAAAAACATTCAGTACTTC
TRBV12-3/TRBV12-4	TRBD1	TRBJ2-5	many	CASSFQRTGGVETQYF	TGTGCCAGCAGTTTCCAAAGGACAGGGGGTGTGGAGACCCAGTACTTC
TRBV7-2	.	TRBJ2-7	many	CASSLRDVNPYEQYF	TGTGCCAGCAGCTTAAGGGACGTAAATCCCTACGAGCAGTACTTC
TRBV29-1	.	TRBJ2-5	many	CSVAAQSETQYF	TGCAGCGTTGCGGCCCAATCGGAGACCCAGTACTTC
TRBV9	TRBD1	TRBJ1-4	.	CASSPASGTAAEKLFF	TGTGCCAGCAGCCCAGCATCTGGGACAGCGGCTGAAAAACTGTTTTTT
TRBV20-1	TRBD1	TRBJ1-2	many	CSARGRGLDCYTF	TGCAGTGCTAGAGGCAGGGGGCTGGATTGCTACACCTTC
TRBV7-2	TRBD2	TRBJ2-7	many	CASSLVPSGRAHEQYF	TGTGCCAGCAGCTTAGTACCCAGCGGGAGGGCCCACGAGCAGTACTTC
TRBV5-1	.	TRBJ2-7	many	CASSLGCLTPTYEQYF	TGCGCCAGCAGCTTGGGATGCCTAACTCCGACCTACGAGCAGTACTTC
TRBV29-1	TRBD1	TRBJ1-2	many	CSVLPTGVNYGYTF	TGCAGCGTTCTCCCCACAGGGGTTAACTATGGCTACACCTTC
TRBV19	TRBD2	TRBJ2-5	.	CASRSLAGVTETQYF	TGTGCCAGTCGATCTCTAGCGGGGGTGACAGAGACCCAGTACTTC
TRBV24-1	.	TRBJ2-2	many	CATSDLRAGRTGELFF	TGTGCCACCAGTGATTTACGGGCGGGACGAACCGGGGAGCTGTTTTTT
TRBV13	TRBD1	TRBJ2-7	once	CASSLGGQGDKQYF	TGTGCCAGCAGCTTAGGGGGACAGGGAGACAAGCAGTACTTC
TRBV5-6	.	TRBJ2-3	many	CASSLRRAVYTDTQYF	TGTGCCAGCAGCTTGAGGCGAGCCGTCTACACAGATACGCAGTATTTT
TRBV6-2/TRBV6-3	TRBD1	TRBJ1-5	many	CASSYEQGGQPQHF	TGTGCCAGCAGTTACGAACAGGGGGGTCAGCCCCAGCATTTT
TRBV19	TRBD1	TRBJ1-1	.	CASHPAGGRWTEAFF	TGTGCCAGCCACCCTGCAGGGGGCCGGTGGACTGAAGCTTTCTTT
TRBV5-4	.	TRBJ1-2	.	CASSLLPGTSNNYGYTF	TGTGCCAGCAGCTTACTACCCGGGACAAGCAATAACTATGGCTACACCTTC
TRBV20-1	TRBD1	TRBJ2-1	.	CSARVDRGSYNEQFF	TGCAGTGCTAGGGTAGACAGGGGCTCCTACAATGAGCAGTTCTTC
TRBV7-3	TRBD2	TRBJ2-7	.	CASSLTRGREDEQYF	TGTGCCAGCAGCTTAACCCGGGGGAGGGAGGACGAGCAGTACTTC
TRBV20-1	.	TRBJ2-7	many	CSARDPGFSYEQYF	TGCAGTGCTAGAGATCCCGGCTTTTCCTACGAGCAGTACTTC
TRBV20-1	.	TRBJ2-4	many	CSARRVNGNIQYF	TGCAGTGCTAGGAGGGTAAACGGAAACATTCAGTACTTC
TRBV5-1	TRBD2	TRBJ2-1	many	CASSLSGRADNEQFF	TGCGCCAGCAGCTTGAGCGGGAGGGCCGACAATGAGCAGTTCTTC